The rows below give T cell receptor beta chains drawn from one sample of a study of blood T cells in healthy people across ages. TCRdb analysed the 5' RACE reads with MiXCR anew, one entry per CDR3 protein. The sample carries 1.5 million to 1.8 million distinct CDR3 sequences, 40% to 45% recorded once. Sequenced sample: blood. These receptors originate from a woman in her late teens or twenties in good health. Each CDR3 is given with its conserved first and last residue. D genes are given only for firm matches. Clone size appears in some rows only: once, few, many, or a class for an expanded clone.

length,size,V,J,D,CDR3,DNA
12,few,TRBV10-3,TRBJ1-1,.,CAISVSDRSAFF,TGTGCCATCAGTGTGTCGGACCGGTCGGCTTTCTTT
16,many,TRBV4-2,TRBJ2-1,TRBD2,CASSQDGTSPYNEQFF,TGTGCCAGCAGCCAAGATGGGACTAGCCCTTACAATGAGCAGTTCTTC
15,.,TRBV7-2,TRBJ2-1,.,CASSATRALPNEQFF,TGTGCCAGCAGCGCAACTAGGGCCCTCCCCAATGAGCAGTTCTTC
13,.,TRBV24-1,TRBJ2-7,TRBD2,CATSQAGRYEQYF,TGTGCCACCAGTCAAGCGGGGAGATACGAGCAGTACTTC
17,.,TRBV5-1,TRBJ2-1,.,CASSLARGGSGLNEQFF,TGCGCCAGCAGCTTGGCGCGGGGCGGCTCGGGGTTGAATGAGCAGTTCTTC
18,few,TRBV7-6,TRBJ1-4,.,CASSLSGGAPATNEKLFF,TGTGCCAGCAGCTTAAGCGGGGGGGCCCCCGCAACTAATGAAAAACTGTTTTTT
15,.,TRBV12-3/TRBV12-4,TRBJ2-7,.,CASSLARVSSYEQYF,TGTGCCAGCAGTTTAGCAAGGGTAAGCTCCTACGAGCAGTACTTC
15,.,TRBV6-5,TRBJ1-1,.,CASSYSRRGLTEAFF,TGTGCCAGCAGTTACTCGAGAAGGGGACTCACTGAAGCTTTCTTT
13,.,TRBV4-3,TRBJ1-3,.,CASSQGSGNTIYF,TGCGCCAGCAGCCAGGGATCGGGAAACACCATATATTTT
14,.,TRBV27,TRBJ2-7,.,CASSLQGSIHEQYF,TGTGCCAGCAGTTTACAGGGGAGTATCCACGAGCAGTACTTC
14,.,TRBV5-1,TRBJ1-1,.,CASSLHREDTEAFF,TGCGCCAGCAGCTTACACCGCGAGGACACTGAAGCTTTCTTT
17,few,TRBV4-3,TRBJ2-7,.,CASSQSVLTGTTLEQYF,TGCGCCAGCAGCCAAAGCGTCCTCACAGGAACAACCCTCGAGCAGTACTTC
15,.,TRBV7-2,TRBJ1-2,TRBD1,CASSSGLQGARGYTF,TGTGCCAGCAGCTCCGGCTTACAGGGGGCGCGAGGCTACACCTTC
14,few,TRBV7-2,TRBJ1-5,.,CASSLSAVQQPQHF,TGTGCCAGCAGCTTATCGGCAGTACAGCAGCCCCAGCATTTT
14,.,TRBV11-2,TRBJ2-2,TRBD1,CATQTGPDTGELFF,TGTGCCACTCAGACAGGGCCCGACACCGGGGAGCTGTTTTTT
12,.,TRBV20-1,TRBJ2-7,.,CSARTYYNEQYF,TGCAGTGCTAGGACCTACTACAATGAGCAGTACTTC
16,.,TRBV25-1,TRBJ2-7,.,CASSELGRGRNYEQYF,TGTGCCAGCAGTGAATTGGGGAGGGGGCGAAACTACGAGCAGTACTTC
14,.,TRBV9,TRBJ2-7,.,CASSGPSRPSEQYF,TGTGCCAGCAGCGGTCCATCGAGACCCAGTGAGCAGTACTTC
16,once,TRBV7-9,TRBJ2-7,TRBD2,CASSRRTSGPNNEQYF,TGTGCCAGCAGCCGCCGGACTAGCGGGCCCAACAATGAGCAGTACTTC
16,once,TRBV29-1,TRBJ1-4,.,CSVEDGRGPANEKLFF,TGCAGCGTTGAAGATGGCAGGGGCCCAGCTAATGAAAAACTGTTTTTT
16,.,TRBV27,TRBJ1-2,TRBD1,CASSTYGTGDFKGYTF,TGTGCCAGCAGTACCTACGGGACAGGGGATTTTAAAGGCTACACCTTC
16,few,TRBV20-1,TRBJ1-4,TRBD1,CSARDRRQGFGSRLFF,TGCAGTGCTAGAGATCGGAGACAGGGGTTTGGTAGTCGGCTGTTTTTT
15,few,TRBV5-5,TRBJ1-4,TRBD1,CASSSEGASNEKLFF,TGTGCCAGCAGCTCAGAGGGGGCCTCTAATGAAAAACTGTTTTTT
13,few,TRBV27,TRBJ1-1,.,CASSLIQTTEAFF,TGTGCCAGCAGTTTAATACAGACCACTGAAGCTTTCTTT
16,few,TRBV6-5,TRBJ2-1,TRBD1,CASSSSGTDAYNEQFF,TGTGCCAGCAGCAGCTCCGGGACAGACGCCTACAATGAGCAGTTCTTC
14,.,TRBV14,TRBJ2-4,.,CASSPTPASDIQYF,TGTGCCAGCAGCCCGACCCCAGCATCGGACATTCAGTACTTC
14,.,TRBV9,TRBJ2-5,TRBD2,CASAGGATQETQYF,TGTGCCAGCGCGGGGGGGGCAACTCAAGAGACCCAGTACTTC
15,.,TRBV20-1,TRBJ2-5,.,CSARGTTSSYNEQYF,TGCAGTGCTAGAGGGACAACCAGCTCCTACAATGAGCAGTACTTC
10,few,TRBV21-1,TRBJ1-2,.,CAGPLYGYTF,TGTGCCGGACCTCTCTATGGCTACACCTTC
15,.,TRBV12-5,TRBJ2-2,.,CASGWTQTNTGELFF,TGTGCTAGTGGTTGGACACAGACGAACACCGGGGAGCTGTTTTTT
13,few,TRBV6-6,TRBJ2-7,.,CASSIGFDYEQYF,TGTGCCAGCAGCATAGGGTTTGACTACGAGCAGTACTTC
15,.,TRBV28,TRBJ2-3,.,CASSSLRDFTDTQYF,TGTGCCAGCAGTTCACTGCGAGACTTCACAGATACGCAGTATTTT
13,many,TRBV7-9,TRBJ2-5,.,CASSPERVETQYF,TGTGCCAGCAGCCCTGAAAGGGTGGAGACCCAGTACTTC
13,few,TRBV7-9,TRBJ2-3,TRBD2,CASRTGGVDTQYF,TGTGCCAGCCGGACGGGGGGAGTAGATACGCAGTATTTT
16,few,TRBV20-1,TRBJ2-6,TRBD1,CSAKDRGPSGANVLTF,TGCAGTGCTAAAGACAGGGGGCCCTCTGGGGCCAACGTCCTGACTTTC
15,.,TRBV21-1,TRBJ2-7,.,CARGGRQGRYNEQYF,TGTGCCAGGGGGGGGAGGCAGGGTCGGTACAATGAGCAGTACTTC
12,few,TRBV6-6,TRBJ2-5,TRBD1,CASAQQGETQYF,TGTGCCAGCGCCCAACAGGGGGAGACCCAGTACTTC
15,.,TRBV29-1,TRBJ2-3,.,CSVSPPAGLTDTQYF,TGCAGCGTTTCCCCCCCGGCGGGACTCACAGATACGCAGTATTTT
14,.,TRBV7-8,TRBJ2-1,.,CASSFSAGYNEQFF,TGTGCCAGCAGCTTCAGCGCAGGTTACAATGAGCAGTTCTTC
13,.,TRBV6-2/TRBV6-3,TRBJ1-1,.,CASSDIGYTEAFF,TGTGCCAGCAGTGACATAGGGTACACTGAAGCTTTCTTT
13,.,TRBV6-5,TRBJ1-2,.,CASRRTNNYGYTF,TGTGCCAGCAGAAGGACAAATAACTATGGCTACACCTTC
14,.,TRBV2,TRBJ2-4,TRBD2,CASKSGTSMYIQYF,TGTGCCAGCAAGTCCGGGACTAGCATGTACATTCAGTACTTC
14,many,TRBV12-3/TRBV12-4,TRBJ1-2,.,CASSLAGKGYGYTF,TGTGCCAGCAGTTTAGCCGGAAAAGGGTATGGCTACACCTTC
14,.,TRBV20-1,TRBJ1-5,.,CSARGQANNQPQHF,TGCAGTGCTAGAGGACAGGCGAACAATCAGCCCCAGCATTTT
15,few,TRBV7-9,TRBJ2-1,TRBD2,CASTPGELAGNEQFF,TGTGCCAGCACCCCCGGGGAACTAGCGGGGAATGAGCAGTTCTTC
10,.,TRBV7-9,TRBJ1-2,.,CASSAAGYTF,TGTGCCAGCAGCGCCGCCGGCTACACCTTC
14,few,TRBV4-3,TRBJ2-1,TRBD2,CASSQFSGGTEQFF,TGCGCCAGCAGCCAATTTAGCGGGGGGACTGAGCAGTTCTTC
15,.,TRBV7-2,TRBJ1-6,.,CASSLVRGNNSPLHF,TGTGCCAGCAGCTTAGTAAGGGGGAATAATTCACCCCTCCACTTT
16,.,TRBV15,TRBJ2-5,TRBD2,CATSRGAGETSRTQYF,TGTGCCACCAGCAGAGGGGCGGGAGAAACCTCAAGGACCCAGTACTTC
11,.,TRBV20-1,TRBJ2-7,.,CSARLQGEQYF,TGCAGTGCTAGACTACAGGGAGAGCAGTACTTC
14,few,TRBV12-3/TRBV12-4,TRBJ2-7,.,CASSLWGSSYEQYF,TGTGCCAGCAGTTTGTGGGGAAGCTCCTACGAGCAGTACTTC
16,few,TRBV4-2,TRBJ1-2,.,CASSQDLSELLYGYTF,TGTGCCAGCAGCCAAGATCTGTCAGAACTACTGTATGGCTACACCTTC
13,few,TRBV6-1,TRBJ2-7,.,CASNFDTPYEQYF,TGTGCCAGCAACTTCGACACCCCCTACGAGCAGTACTTC
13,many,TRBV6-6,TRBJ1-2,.,CASREIPNYGYTF,TGTGCCAGCAGGGAGATTCCTAACTATGGCTACACCTTC
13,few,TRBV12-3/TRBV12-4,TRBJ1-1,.,CASRPTMNTEAFF,TGTGCCAGCAGGCCTACAATGAACACTGAAGCTTTCTTT
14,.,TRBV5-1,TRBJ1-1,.,CASSLAGLRGEAFF,TGCGCCAGCAGCTTGGCCGGGCTTCGGGGTGAAGCTTTCTTT
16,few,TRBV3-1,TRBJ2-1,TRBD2,CASSRLGLAGGGEQFF,TGTGCCAGCAGCCGCCTGGGACTAGCGGGAGGAGGTGAGCAGTTCTTC
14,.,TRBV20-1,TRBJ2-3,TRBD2,CSARSSGNTDTQYF,TGCAGTGCTAGGTCTAGCGGGAACACAGATACGCAGTATTTT
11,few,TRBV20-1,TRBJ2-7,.,CSALDYYEQYF,TGCAGTGCTCTTGATTACTACGAGCAGTACTTC
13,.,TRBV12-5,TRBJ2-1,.,CASGFEGKNEQFF,TGTGCTAGTGGTTTTGAGGGCAAGAATGAGCAGTTCTTC